The clone carrying this T cell receptor beta chain was detected only a few times. Its antigen is still unknown. This PCR relied on a set of 60 Vbeta primers and 13 Jbeta primers. As originally analysed: In a later analysis, 80 million or so unique TCR beta chains included roughly 11 million shared by two or more donors. This table comes from immunoSEQ multiplex PCR, and its TCRdb copy is limited to in-frame clones, with some not included. The V and J calls and clone size were taken over from that table, and D and trimming were inferred from the DNA. The table has approximately 44,000 clones, roughly 60% seen once; the top ten hold roughly 8.9%. No record was made of this donor's CMV serostatus. The sample comes from a study of cytomegalovirus exposure and HLA in healthy donors. Study-level results: TCR beta V- and J-gene trimming was later associated with a missense DCLRE1C variant. The authors reported that TCR beta sequences could predict HLA-A and HLA-B alleles. These predictions were accurate for most subjects in the first cohort.

Trimming at V came to 6 bases and at J to 7 bases, leaving 8 bases not matched to a gene. CDR3 length: 14 residues. The V gene's germline CDR1 is LNHDA and CDR2 SQIVND (reference sequence). The rearrangement uses TRBV19 and TRBJ1-3; TRBD1 aligns across 8 bases. This TCR derives from a human donor in good health. Sequenced: PBMCs. CDR3 in DNA: TGTGCCAGTAGAGGGGCGGACAGGGAGAACACCATATATTTT. Its translation: CASRGADRENTIYF.